This T cell receptor (beta chain) was captured in a study of T cell responses to AZD1222 COVID-19 vaccine. As to this clone: As yet, its antigen is unknown.

The method was immunoSEQ multiplex PCR; TCRdb's version includes in-frame clones alone and lacks a portion of them. The sample lists 120,000 or so clones, around 91% occurring once. This CDR3 spans 17 amino acids. The ends were cut back, 5 bases at V and 9 bases at J, with 26 bases in the middle. Germline CDR1 and CDR2: SEHNR and FQNEAQ (reference sequence). Study-level results: Possibly, clonal diversity was underestimated; donors were largely white British and included more females.

The chain carries TRBV7-9 and TRBJ2-1; TRBD2 might be the D (5 bases). The TCR sequence derives from an adult in good health. The sequencing here drew on peripheral blood, taken on day 0 of MenACWY control vaccination. The DNA of the CDR3 is TGTGCCAGCAGCCCAAATCCAACAGACTATACGACCGGTGAGCAGTTCTTC. As protein: CASSPNPTDYTTGEQFF.